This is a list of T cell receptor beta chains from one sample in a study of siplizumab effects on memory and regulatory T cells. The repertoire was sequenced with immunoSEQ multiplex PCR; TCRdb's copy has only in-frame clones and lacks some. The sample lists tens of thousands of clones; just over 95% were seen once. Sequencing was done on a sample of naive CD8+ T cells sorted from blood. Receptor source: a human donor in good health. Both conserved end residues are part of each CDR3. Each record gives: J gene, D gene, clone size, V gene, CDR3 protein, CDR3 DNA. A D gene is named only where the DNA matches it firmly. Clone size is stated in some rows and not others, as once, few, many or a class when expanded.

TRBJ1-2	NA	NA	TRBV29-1	CSVVEVNYGYTF	TGCAGCGTTGTTGAAGTTAACTATGGCTACACCTTC
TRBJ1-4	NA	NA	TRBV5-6	CASSLGRENEKLFF	TGTGCCAGCAGCTTGGGCAGGGAAAATGAAAAACTGTTTTTT
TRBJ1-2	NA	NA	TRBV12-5	CASGLDVVVGYTF	TGTGCTAGTGGTTTGGATGTGGTCGTGGGCTACACCTTC
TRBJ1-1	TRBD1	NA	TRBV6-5	CASLLGTGGITEAFF	TGTGCCAGCCTGCTCGGGACAGGGGGCATCACTGAAGCTTTCTTT
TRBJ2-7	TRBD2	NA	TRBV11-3	CASSSGLAGGLYEQYF	TGTGCCAGCAGCTCGGGACTAGCGGGGGGGCTCTACGAGCAGTACTTC
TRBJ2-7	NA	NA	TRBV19	CASSIGGTTYEQYF	TGTGCCAGTAGTATAGGAGGCACAACCTACGAGCAGTACTTC
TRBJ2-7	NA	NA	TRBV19	CASSIWTATTYEQYF	TGTGCCAGTAGTATATGGACGGCGACTACCTACGAGCAGTACTTC
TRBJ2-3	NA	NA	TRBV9	CASSVGASFTDTQYF	TGTGCCAGCAGCGTAGGGGCTAGCTTTACAGATACGCAGTATTTT
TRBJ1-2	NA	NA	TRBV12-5	CASGLPTTNYGYTF	TGTGCTAGTGGACTCCCCACCACTAACTATGGCTACACCTTC
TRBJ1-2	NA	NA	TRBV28	CASRGDGNYGYTF	TGTGCCAGCAGGGGGGACGGTAACTATGGCTACACCTTC
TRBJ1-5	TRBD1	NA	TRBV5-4	CASSPDRGLGQPQHF	TGTGCCAGCAGCCCGGACAGGGGATTAGGTCAGCCCCAGCATTTT
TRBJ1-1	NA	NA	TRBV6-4	CASSSRRTAKNTEAFF	TGTGCCAGCAGCTCCCGAAGGACAGCGAAGAACACTGAAGCTTTCTTT
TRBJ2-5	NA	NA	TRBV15	CATSRVGGPQETQYF	TGTGCCACCAGCAGAGTGGGGGGACCCCAAGAGACCCAGTACTTC
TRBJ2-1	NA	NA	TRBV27	CASSLSGLLNEQFF	TGTGCCAGCAGTTTATCCGGACTACTCAATGAGCAGTTCTTC
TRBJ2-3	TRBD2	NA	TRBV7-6	CASSLIASGPLTDTQYF	TGTGCCAGCAGCTTAATAGCTAGCGGGCCACTAACAGATACGCAGTATTTT
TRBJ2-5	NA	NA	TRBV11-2	CASSSGPGGLETQYF	TGTGCCAGCAGCTCAGGGCCTGGAGGGTTGGAGACCCAGTACTTC
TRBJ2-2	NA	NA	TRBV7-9	CASSPVWGELFF	TGTGCCAGCAGCCCAGTCTGGGGGGAGCTGTTTTTT
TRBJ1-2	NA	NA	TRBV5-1	CASSLAEGDYGYTF	TGCGCCAGCAGCTTGGCGGAGGGAGACTATGGCTACACCTTC
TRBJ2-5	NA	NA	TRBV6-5	CASSYGLGGFQETQYF	TGTGCCAGCAGTTACGGTCTTGGGGGATTCCAGGAGACCCAGTACTTC
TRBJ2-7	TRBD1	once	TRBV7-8	CASSPTGGYYEQYF	TGTGCCAGCAGTCCGACAGGGGGTTATTACGAGCAGTACTTC
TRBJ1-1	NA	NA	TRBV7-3	CASSLLQAGEAFF	TGTGCCAGCAGCTTATTACAGGCCGGGGAAGCTTTCTTT